This entry lists 31 T cell receptor beta chains sequenced from one sample in a study of blood T cells in healthy people across ages. Using a J-beta primer mix together with a sample-barcoded 5' primer, a second PCR was run for about 7 to 12 cycles. TCRdb ran MiXCR on the 5' RACE reads and lists one entry per CDR3 protein. Among 1.5 million or so distinct CDR3 sequences listed, around two fifths were seen once. The specimen was blood. Receptors were obtained from a woman younger than 35 in good health.

The V and J genes are TRBV20-1 and TRBJ2-7, with D tentatively TRBD2 (6 bases). V was trimmed by 3 bases and J by 0 bases, leaving 12 bases between them. The CDR3 loop spans 14 amino acids. Looked up from germline, CDR1 is DFQATT and CDR2 is SNEGSKA (reference sequence). The CDR3 here is CSASSGDSSYEQYF. The CDR3, as DNA: TGCAGTGCTAGTAGCGGAGACAGCTCCTACGAGCAGTACTTC.

The chain has TRBV7-8 and TRBJ1-2; 8 bases agree with TRBD1. After removal of 1 base from V and 3 bases from J, the junction contained 4 bases not matched to a gene. Germline values: CDR1 SGHVS, CDR2 FQNEAQ. The CDR3 runs 15 residues. CDR3 nucleotide sequence: TGTGCCAGCAGCTTAGATCAGGGGGCGGACTATGGCTACACCTTC. Protein product: CASSLDQGADYGYTF.

The rearrangement joins TRBV7-9 to TRBJ2-3; 8 nucleotides line up with TRBD2. In germline, CDR1 is SEHNR, CDR2 FQNEAQ (reference sequence). The length of the CDR3 is 17 residues. V was clipped by 1 base and J by 0 bases; unmatched bases: 6. Here the CDR3 DNA reads TGTGCCAGCAGCTTAGTGGGGGCTAGCGGGAGCACAGATACGCAGTATTTT. This encodes CASSLVGASGSTDTQYF.

The CDR3 protein is CASSWDGASSKEAFF. The CDR3 DNA reads as TGCGCCAGCAGCTGGGATGGGGCCTCCTCGAAGGAAGCTTTCTTT. The V gene is TRBV5-1, the J gene TRBJ1-1, with D possibly matching TRBD1 (5 bases). The germline V gene has CDR1 SGHRS and CDR2 YFSETQ. Trimming took off 3 bases at V and 8 bases at J, with 20 bases between the two ends. The CDR3 sequence is 15 residues long.

The rearrangement links TRBV12-3 or TRBV12-4 to TRBJ1-2; 8 nucleotides align to TRBD1. This CDR3 has 14 residues. The V and J ends lost 6 bases and 4 bases, in that order; junction bases with no gene match: 7. The CDR3 sequence: CASSHFQGAYGYTF. As DNA, the CDR3 is TGTGCCAGCAGCCACTTCCAGGGGGCCTATGGCTACACCTTC.

The chain couples TRBV25-1 to TRBJ1-1, with D possibly matching TRBD1 (5 bases). CDR1 is MGHDK and CDR2 is SYGVNS in the germline V gene. Trimming took 1 base from V and 3 from J, leaving 9 bases between them. The CDR3 contains 14 residues. The CDR3 spells CASSESGGDTEAFF. For the CDR3, the DNA is TGTGCCAGCAGTGAATCGGGGGGGGACACTGAAGCTTTCTTT.

Only a few counts were recorded for this clonotype. V gene TRBV6-1 combines with J gene TRBJ2-7, with D tentatively TRBD2 (6 bases). Germline CDR1 MNHNS, CDR2 SASEGT. Between the trimmed V and J ends, which lost 2 bases and 1 base, there was a span of 15 bases. The CDR3 sequence is 16 residues long. CDR3 DNA sequence: TGTGCCAGCAGTGAATTACCCACGACTAGATCCTACGAGCAGTACTTC. The encoded protein is CASSELPTTRSYEQYF.

A few counts support this clonotype. The rearrangement joins TRBV6-5 to TRBJ2-3, with 10 bases identical to TRBD1. The CDR3 is 16 amino acids. Unmatched junction bases numbered 6, after V lost 0 bases and J lost 6 bases. Per the germline V gene, CDR1 is MNHEY and CDR2 is SVGAGI. CDR3 region: CASSYSGQGPGDTQYF. The CDR3 DNA sequence: TGTGCCAGCAGTTACTCGGGACAGGGGCCCGGGGATACGCAGTATTTT.

In its sample, this clonotype was seen a few times. This chain connects TRBV12-3 or TRBV12-4 to TRBJ1-2; D unclear. The CDR3 is made up of 12 amino acids. V lost 5 bases, J lost 7 bases, and 11 bases lay in between. DNA of the CDR3: TGTGCCAGCAGTCTTCGAGATGCTGGCTACACCTTC. The encoded protein is CASSLRDAGYTF.

The chain is built from TRBV14 and TRBJ2-5; TRBD2 aligns across 8 bases. Per germline, CDR1 SGHDN and CDR2 FVKESK. V shed 1 base, J shed 1 base, and the junction held 8 bases outside the gene matches. The CDR3 has 17 amino acids. CDR3 in amino acids: CASSQAGTRGLQETQYF. The CDR3 nucleotides read TGTGCCAGCAGCCAAGCTGGGACTAGAGGTCTCCAAGAGACCCAGTACTTC.

The V and J genes are TRBV5-1 and TRBJ2-3; the match to TRBD1 covers 9 bases. CDR3 length: 16 residues. CDR1 SGHRS and CDR2 YFSETQ come from the germline V gene. V was clipped by 4 bases and J by 10 bases; unmatched bases: 16. The CDR3 protein is CASSITGQGLSRSQYF. The DNA for the CDR3 is TGCGCCAGCAGCATCACGGGACAGGGTCTTTCTCGATCGCAGTATTTT.

V is TRBV2 and J is TRBJ2-5; D uncertain. The CDR3 spans 14 residues. The germline V and J ends were trimmed by 4 bases and 1 base, with 10 bases remaining between them. Germline CDR1 and CDR2: SNHLY and FYNNEI. The CDR3 DNA reads TGTGCCAGCAGTGTTTACGAACTCCAAGAGACCCAGTACTTC. Translating gives CASSVYELQETQYF.

The DNA for the CDR3 is TGTGCCAGCAGCTTATTGGGGGGAAGGGCCTACGAGCAGTACTTC. Encoded protein: CASSLLGGRAYEQYF. This chain connects TRBV13 to TRBJ2-7; possible D gene TRBD2, 6 bases. The germline V and J ends were trimmed by 2 bases and 2 bases, with 13 bases remaining between them. This CDR3 has 15 residues. CDR1 and CDR2 from the germline V gene are PRHDT and FYEKMQ (reference sequence).

CDR3 loop: CASSPEGGSGNTIYF. The CDR3 bases are TGTGCCAGCAGCCCGGAGGGGGGCAGTGGAAACACCATATATTTT. The chain couples TRBV9 to TRBJ1-3, with D maybe TRBD1 (6 bases). In germline, CDR1 is SGDLS, CDR2 YYNGEE. This CDR3 is built from 15 residues. The V end lost 4 bases, the J end lost 3 bases, and 14 bases lay between the germline ends.

The CDR3 loop reads CASSSWQEGGYTF. The CDR3 region has the DNA TGTGCCAGCAGCTCGTGGCAGGAGGGGGGCTACACCTTC. V and J are TRBV7-2 and TRBJ1-2; a weak D match, TRBD1 (5 bases). In germline, CDR1 is SGHTA, CDR2 FQGNSA. This CDR3 comprises 13 residues. With 4 bases removed from V and 8 bases from J, the gap between germline ends came to 14 bases.

This clonotype was seen a few times. The chain couples TRBV9 to TRBJ1-2; 7 nucleotides agree with TRBD1. This CDR3 comprises 16 residues. Losses at the gene ends were 4 bases for V and 5 bases for J; bases not matched to a gene: 14. Per the germline V gene, CDR1 is SGDLS and CDR2 is YYNGEE. CDR3 sequence: CASSPGTAPDPYGYTF. CDR3 bases: TGTGCCAGCAGCCCTGGGACAGCCCCCGATCCTTATGGCTACACCTTC.

The chain recombines TRBV4-1 with TRBJ2-2, with D unclear. Germline V gene sequence: CDR1 MGHRA, CDR2 YSYEKL. The CDR3 consists of 15 residues. Trimming pared 1 base from V and 7 bases from J, leaving 13 bases between. For the CDR3, the DNA is TGCGCCAGCAGCCAAGGACGCAGTCGTGGCGGGGAGCTGTTTTTT. It encodes CASSQGRSRGGELFF.

This rearrangement joins TRBV7-6 to TRBJ2-3; 13 positions match TRBD2. V was pared by 5 bases and J by 3 bases, with 11 bases of the junction left unmatched. This CDR3 has 18 amino acids. Germline CDR1 reads SGHVS; CDR2 reads FNYEAQ. The CDR3, as DNA: TGTGCCAGCAGCCTCCCGAGTACTAGCGGGAGGGCGACAGATACGCAGTATTTT. Its protein product is CASSLPSTSGRATDTQYF.

This clonotype has only a few counts. This rearrangement joins TRBV6-1 to TRBJ2-7, with a tentative D call TRBD1 (7 bases). This CDR3 region has 17 residues. V was clipped by 5 bases and J by 6 bases, with 26 bases between them. Germline-derived CDR1 and CDR2 are MNHNS and SASEGT. CDR3 region: CASSPYNRRQGGLEQYF. In nucleotides, the CDR3 is TGTGCCAGCAGTCCCTACAACCGGAGACAGGGAGGCCTCGAGCAGTACTTC.

The genes are TRBV12-3 or TRBV12-4 and TRBJ2-2; D possibly corresponds to TRBD2 (6 bases). The V end lost 2 bases, the J end lost 4 bases, and 11 bases lay between the germline ends. The CDR3 length is 15 residues. CDR3 nucleotide sequence: TGTGCCAGCAGTTTAAGTCGGGGGTTCACCGGGGAGCTGTTTTTT. This codes for CASSLSRGFTGELFF.

The chain joins TRBV7-8 to TRBJ2-5; no clear D gene. The CDR3 sequence is 14 residues long. Trimming stripped 4 bases from V and 2 bases from J, with 11 bases between. In germline, CDR1 is SGHVS, CDR2 FQNEAQ. The CDR3 nucleotides are TGTGCCAGCAGCTCTGCGGACGATCAAGAGACCCAGTACTTC. As protein: CASSSADDQETQYF.

J is TRBJ2-3 and V is TRBV6-1, with D perhaps TRBD2 (6 bases). Germline values: CDR1 MNHNS, CDR2 SASEGT. V gave up 2 bases and J gave up 3 bases, with 15 bases separating them. This CDR3 comprises 16 residues. The CDR3 DNA follows: TGTGCCAGCAGTGAAACGGGAGCGGCCAGTACAGATACGCAGTATTTT. Residues: CASSETGAASTDTQYF.

This clonotype occurred a few times. This chain joins TRBV6-1 and TRBJ2-7; the D is unclear. The CDR3 has 15 amino acids. The V end was cut by 1 base, the J end by 6 bases, with 16 bases between. From germline, CDR1 is MNHNS and CDR2 SASEGT. The CDR3 sequence is CASSEDPGRVLEQYF. The CDR3, as DNA: TGTGCCAGCAGTGAAGACCCCGGACGGGTTCTCGAGCAGTACTTC.

This clonotype was picked up one time. The J gene is TRBJ2-3, the V gene TRBV3-1, with D tentatively TRBD1 or TRBD2 (5 bases each). Germline CDR1 LGHDT, CDR2 YNNKEL (reference sequence). This CDR3 has 16 amino acids. With 1 base removed from V and 1 base from J, the gap between germline ends came to 12 bases. CDR3 sequence: CASSQVELGGTDTQYF. For the CDR3, the DNA is TGTGCCAGCAGCCAAGTGGAGCTGGGGGGCACAGATACGCAGTATTTT.

The chain links TRBV6-1 to TRBJ1-2, with a weak D call TRBD1 (5 bases). This CDR3 contains 15 residues. Germline CDR1 reads MNHNS; CDR2 reads SASEGT. V shed 2 bases and J shed 4 bases, with 14 bases lying between them. The CDR3 DNA follows: TGTGCCAGCAGTGAAATGGTGACAGCATCCTATGGCTACACCTTC. Encoded protein: CASSEMVTASYGYTF.

This clonotype appeared a few times. CDR3 sequence: CASSLKASVDTQYF. CDR3 nucleotides: TGTGCCAGCAGCTTAAAAGCTAGCGTGGATACGCAGTATTTT. The J gene is TRBJ2-3, the V gene TRBV7-2; a weak D match, TRBD2 (6 bases). Trimming cost V 2 bases and J 6 bases, with 12 bases left between them. The CDR3 runs to 14 residues. Germline loops: CDR1 SGHTA, CDR2 FQGNSA.

This clonotype has just a few counts. This chain connects TRBV20-1 to TRBJ2-1, with 7 bases lining up with TRBD2. The ends lost 1 base at V and 0 bases at J; junction bases unmatched: 0. The CDR3 extends over 14 amino acids. CDR1 and CDR2 (germline): DFQATT, SNEGSKA (reference sequence). The CDR3 bases are TGCAGTGCTAGAGGCGGGGGCTCCTACAATGAGCAGTTCTTC. It codes for CSARGGGSYNEQFF.

In this sample, this clonotype turned up a few times. The gene calls are TRBV20-1 and TRBJ2-3; 8 bases map to TRBD2. V lost 1 base, J lost 5 bases, and 8 bases stayed unmatched. The germline V gene has CDR1 DFQATT and CDR2 SNEGSKA (reference sequence). The CDR3 sequence is 15 residues long. The chain's CDR3 is CSARGGLGLLDTQYF. CDR3 DNA: TGCAGTGCTAGAGGGGGACTAGGGTTGCTAGATACGCAGTATTTT.

The chain couples TRBV4-1 to TRBJ2-3, with D perhaps assigned TRBD1 or TRBD2 (6 bases each). CDR1 is MGHRA, CDR2 YSYEKL, per germline. V lost 6 bases and J lost 4, with 32 bases in between. CDR3 length: 20 amino acids. The CDR3 loop is CASSRRGGNQSGMGADTQYF. The DNA of the CDR3 is TGCGCCAGCAGTCGCAGGGGAGGAAACCAGTCGGGAATGGGGGCAGATACGCAGTATTTT.

This clonotype was seen a few times. The chain uses TRBV5-1 and TRBJ1-1; tentatively, D is TRBD1 (6 bases). Looked up from germline, CDR1 is SGHRS and CDR2 is YFSETQ. This CDR3 comprises 13 residues. V lost 7 bases and J lost 3, with 13 bases in between. The CDR3 region has the DNA TGCGCCAGCTGCGTTAGGGGGGACACTGAAGCTTTCTTT. This sequence encodes CASCVRGDTEAFF.

The V gene is TRBV7-9, the J gene TRBJ2-7; D is perhaps TRBD1 (5 bases). The CDR3 totals 18 residues. Trimming removed 2 bases at V and 3 bases at J, with 23 bases between. CDR1 is SEHNR and CDR2 is FQNEAQ in the germline V gene (reference sequence). The CDR3 protein is CASSLTRPGLSGYYEQYF. The CDR3 region has the DNA TGTGCCAGCAGCTTAACGCGGCCAGGGCTAAGTGGGTACTACGAGCAGTACTTC. Complete variable domain (other parts from reference TRBV7-9 and TRBJ2-7): DTGVSQNPRHKITKRGQNVTFRCDPISEHNRLYWYRQTLGQGPEFLTYFQNEAQLEKSRLLSDRFSAERPKGSFSTLEIQRTEQGDSAMYLCASSLTRPGLSGYYEQYFGPGTRLTVT.